Following are 5 T cell receptor beta chains from one sample sequenced in a study of cytomegalovirus exposure and HLA in healthy donors. The data were produced by immunoSEQ multiplex PCR, yet TCRdb's version contains in-frame clones alone and is incomplete. Of about 110,000 clones listed, roughly 86% are singletons. Material: PBMCs. The receptor source for this set is a woman in her late teens or twenties in good health and CMV-seronegative.

This chain uses TRBV4-3 with TRBJ1-1; TRBD1 agrees at 9 bases. The CDR3 has 15 residues. The V gene end was trimmed by 2 bases and the J gene end by 4 bases; junction bases not matched to a gene: 5. Per germline, CDR1 LGHNA and CDR2 YSLEER. The CDR3 sequence is CASSQMDRGRTEAFF. CDR3 bases: TGCGCCAGCAGCCAAATGGACAGGGGCCGCACTGAAGCTTTCTTT.

CDR3 residues: CASSLDRTGDTIYF. The CDR3 DNA follows: TGTGCCAGCAGCTTAGATCGAACAGGGGACACCATATATTTT. The rearrangement uses TRBV11-2 and TRBJ1-3; 7 bases are shared with TRBD1. The CDR3 totals 14 residues. With 0 bases clipped from V and 8 bases from J, the junction kept 4 bases outside the gene matches. CDR1 and CDR2 from the germline V gene are SGHAT and FQNNGV.

The rearrangement uses TRBV4-2 and TRBJ1-1; TRBD1 matches 7 bases. Germline assignment: CDR1 LGHNA and CDR2 YNFKEQ. V lost 1 base, J lost 1 base, and 6 bases stayed unmatched. The CDR3 contains 16 residues. CDR3 sequence reads: CASSQASRDRNTEAFF. The CDR3 bases are TGTGCCAGCAGCCAAGCGAGTCGGGACAGGAACACTGAAGCTTTCTTT.

The V gene is TRBV10-3, the J gene TRBJ2-1, with TRBD2 matching over 8 bases. Germline lookup yields CDR1 ENHRY and CDR2 SYGVKD. The CDR3 loop spans 11 amino acids. Trimming cost V 7 bases and J 7 bases; bases outside gene matches: 0. CDR3 sequence reads: CAITGGNEQFF. The CDR3 bases are TGTGCCATCACGGGGGGGAATGAGCAGTTCTTC.

The V gene is TRBV2, the J gene TRBJ1-2, with 7 bases that match TRBD1. This CDR3 region has 14 residues. The V gene end was trimmed by 3 bases and the J gene end by 8 bases; junction bases not matched to a gene: 9. Germline-derived CDR1 and CDR2 are SNHLY and FYNNEI. The chain's CDR3 is CASSDRGRRGGYTF. Written as DNA, the CDR3 is TGTGCCAGCAGTGATAGGGGGCGACGCGGAGGCTACACCTTC.